One T cell receptor beta chain is described in this entry. This sample was taken from a study of T cell changes during pregnancy in multiple sclerosis. Clones were read by immunoSEQ multiplex PCR, and TCRdb kept only the in-frame ones, dropping some. The sample carries under 90,000 clones, 80% to 95% recorded once. V lost 4 bases to trimming and J lost 15 bases; unmatched junction nucleotides: 14. This CDR3 is 16 amino acids long. CDR1 is SEHNR, CDR2 FQNEAQ, per germline (reference sequence). This rearrangement joins TRBV7-9 to TRBJ2-1; TRBD2 matches 14 bases. Here the sequenced sample was peripheral blood, taken after pregnancy. The sequence was collected from a female donor in good health, enrolled as a control in a pregnancy study. In DNA, the CDR3 is TGTGCCAGCAGCTCAGCCTATGGGGGACTAGCGGGAGTGGGGTTCTTC. Residues: CASSSAYGGLAGVGFF.